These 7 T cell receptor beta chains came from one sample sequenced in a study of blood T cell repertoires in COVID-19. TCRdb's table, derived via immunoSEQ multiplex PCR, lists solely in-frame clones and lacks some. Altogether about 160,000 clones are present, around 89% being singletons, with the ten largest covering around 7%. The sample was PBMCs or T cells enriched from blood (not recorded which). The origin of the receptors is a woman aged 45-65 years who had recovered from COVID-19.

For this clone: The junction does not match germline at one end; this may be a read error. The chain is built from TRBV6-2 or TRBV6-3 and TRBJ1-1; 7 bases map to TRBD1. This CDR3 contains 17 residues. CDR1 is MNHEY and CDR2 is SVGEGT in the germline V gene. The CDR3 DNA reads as TGTGCCAGCAGTAACTCCAATAACGACAGGGAGAACACTGAAGCTTTCTTT. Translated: CASSNSNNDRENTEAFF.

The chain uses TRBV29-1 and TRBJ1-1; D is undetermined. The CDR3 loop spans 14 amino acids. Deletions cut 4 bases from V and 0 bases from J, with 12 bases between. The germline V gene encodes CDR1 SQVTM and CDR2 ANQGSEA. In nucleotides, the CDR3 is TGCAGCGTTGTGGCCGGAGGCATGAACACTGAAGCTTTCTTT. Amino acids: CSVVAGGMNTEAFF.

CDR3 sequence: CASSPPNAGGPYNSPLHF. The CDR3 nucleotides are TGCGCCAGCAGCCCTCCTAACGCGGGGGGCCCTTATAATTCACCCCTCCACTTT. This chain links TRBV4-1 with TRBJ1-6, with D possibly TRBD1 on 6 matching bases. Between the trimmed V and J ends, which lost 4 bases and 4 bases, there was a span of 20 bases. The CDR3 runs to 18 residues. Germline V gene data show CDR1 as MGHRA and CDR2 as YSYEKL.

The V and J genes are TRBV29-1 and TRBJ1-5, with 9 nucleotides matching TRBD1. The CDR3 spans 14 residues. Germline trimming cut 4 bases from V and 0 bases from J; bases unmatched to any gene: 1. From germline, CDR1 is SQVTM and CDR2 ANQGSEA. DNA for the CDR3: TGCAGCGTTGGGGACAGGGCTAGCAATCAGCCCCAGCATTTT. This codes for CSVGDRASNQPQHF. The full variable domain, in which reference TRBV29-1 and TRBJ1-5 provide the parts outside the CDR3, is SAVISQKPSRDICQRGTSLTIQCQVDSQVTMMFWYRQQPGQSLTLIATANQGSEATYESGFVIDKFPISRPNLTFSTLTVSNMSPEDSSIYLCSVGDRASNQPQHFGDGTRLSIL.

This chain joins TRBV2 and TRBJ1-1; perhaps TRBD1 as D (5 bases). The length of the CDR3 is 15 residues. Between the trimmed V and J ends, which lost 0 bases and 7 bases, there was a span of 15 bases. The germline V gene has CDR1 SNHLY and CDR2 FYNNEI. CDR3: CASSEAPGRVVEAFF. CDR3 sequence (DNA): TGTGCCAGCAGTGAAGCGCCAGGGCGCGTAGTTGAAGCTTTCTTT.

CDR3 residues: CASLTGRANYGYTF. The CDR3 DNA reads TGTGCCAGCCTAACAGGGCGAGCTAACTATGGCTACACCTTC. The genes are TRBV6-5 and TRBJ1-2; D might be TRBD1 (6 bases). Trimming stripped 8 bases from V and 0 bases from J, with 13 bases between. CDR3 length: 14 residues. Germline lookup yields CDR1 MNHEY and CDR2 SVGAGI.

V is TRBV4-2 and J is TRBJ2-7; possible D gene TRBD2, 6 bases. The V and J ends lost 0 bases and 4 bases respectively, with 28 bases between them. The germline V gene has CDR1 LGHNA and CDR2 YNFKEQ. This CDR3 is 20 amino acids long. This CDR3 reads CASSQDSGGLGTGEGYEQYF. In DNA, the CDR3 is TGTGCCAGCAGCCAAGATTCCGGGGGTCTCGGCACCGGGGAAGGGTACGAGCAGTACTTC.